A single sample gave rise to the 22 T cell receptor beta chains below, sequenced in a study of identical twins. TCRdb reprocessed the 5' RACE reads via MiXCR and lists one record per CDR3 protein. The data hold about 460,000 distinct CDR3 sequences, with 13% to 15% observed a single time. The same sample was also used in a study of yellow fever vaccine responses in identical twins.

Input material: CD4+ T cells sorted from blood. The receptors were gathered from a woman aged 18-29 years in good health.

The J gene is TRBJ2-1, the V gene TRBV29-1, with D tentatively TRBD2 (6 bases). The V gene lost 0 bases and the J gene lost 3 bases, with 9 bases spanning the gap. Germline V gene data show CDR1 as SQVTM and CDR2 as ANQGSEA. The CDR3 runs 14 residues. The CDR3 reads CSVEESAGYNEQFF. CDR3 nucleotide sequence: TGCAGCGTTGAAGAATCAGCGGGCTACAATGAGCAGTTCTTC.

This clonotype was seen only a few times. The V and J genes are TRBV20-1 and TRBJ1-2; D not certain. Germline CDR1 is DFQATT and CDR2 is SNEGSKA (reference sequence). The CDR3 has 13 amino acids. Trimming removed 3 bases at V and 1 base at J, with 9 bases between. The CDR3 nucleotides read TGCAGTGCTAGTGGCACGAATAACTATGGCTACACCTTC. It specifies CSASGTNNYGYTF.

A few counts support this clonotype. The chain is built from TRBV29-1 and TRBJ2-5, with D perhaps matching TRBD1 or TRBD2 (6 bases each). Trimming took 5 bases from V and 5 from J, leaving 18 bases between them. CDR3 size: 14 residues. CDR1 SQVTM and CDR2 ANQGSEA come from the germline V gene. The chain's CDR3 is CSVLGGAGVETQYF. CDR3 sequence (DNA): TGCAGCGTTCTCGGGGGCGCGGGCGTGGAGACCCAGTACTTC.

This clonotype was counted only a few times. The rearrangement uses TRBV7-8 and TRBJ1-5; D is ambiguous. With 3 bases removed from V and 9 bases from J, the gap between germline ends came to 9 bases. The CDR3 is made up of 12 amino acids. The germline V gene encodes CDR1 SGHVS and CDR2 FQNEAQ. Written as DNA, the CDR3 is TGTGCCAGCAGCTTCAACATGGCGCCCCAGCATTTT. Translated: CASSFNMAPQHF. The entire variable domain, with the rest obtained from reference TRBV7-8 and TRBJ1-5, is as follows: GAGVSQSPRYKVAKRGQDVALRCDPISGHVSLFWYQQALGQGPEFLTYFQNEAQLDKSGLPSDRFFAERPEGSVSTLKIQRTQQEDSAVYLCASSFNMAPQHFGDGTRLSIL.

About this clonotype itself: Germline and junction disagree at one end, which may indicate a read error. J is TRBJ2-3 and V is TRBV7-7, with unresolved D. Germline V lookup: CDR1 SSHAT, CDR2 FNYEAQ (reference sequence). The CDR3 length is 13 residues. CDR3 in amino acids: CASSLGSRDTQYF. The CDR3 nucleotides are TGTGCTAGCAGCTTAGGGTCGCGAGATACGCAGTATTTT.

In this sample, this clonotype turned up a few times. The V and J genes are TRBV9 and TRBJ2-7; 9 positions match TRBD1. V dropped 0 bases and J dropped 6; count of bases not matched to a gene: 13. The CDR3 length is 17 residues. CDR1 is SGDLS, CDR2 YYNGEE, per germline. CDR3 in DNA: TGTGCCAGCAGCGTAGATCCCACGGGACAGGGAGCGGGCGAGCAGTACTTC. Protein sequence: CASSVDPTGQGAGEQYF.

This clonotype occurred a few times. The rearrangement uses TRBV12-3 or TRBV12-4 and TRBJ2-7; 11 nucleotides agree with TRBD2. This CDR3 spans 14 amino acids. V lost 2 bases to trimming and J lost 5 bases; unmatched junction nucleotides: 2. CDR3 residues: CASSLSSGRNEQYF. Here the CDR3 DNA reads TGTGCCAGCAGTTTATCTAGCGGGAGGAACGAGCAGTACTTC.

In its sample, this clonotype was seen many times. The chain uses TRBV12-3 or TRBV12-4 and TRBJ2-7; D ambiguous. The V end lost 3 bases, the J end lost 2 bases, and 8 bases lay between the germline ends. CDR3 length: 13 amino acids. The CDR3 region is CASSLEPPYEQYF. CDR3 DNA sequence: TGTGCCAGCAGTTTGGAACCTCCCTACGAGCAGTACTTC.

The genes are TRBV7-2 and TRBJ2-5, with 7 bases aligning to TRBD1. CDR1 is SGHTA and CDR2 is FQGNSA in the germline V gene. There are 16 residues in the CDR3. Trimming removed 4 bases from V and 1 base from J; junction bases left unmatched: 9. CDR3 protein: CASSSQTRTGQETQYF. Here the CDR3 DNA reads TGTGCCAGCAGCTCCCAAACTCGGACAGGCCAAGAGACCCAGTACTTC.

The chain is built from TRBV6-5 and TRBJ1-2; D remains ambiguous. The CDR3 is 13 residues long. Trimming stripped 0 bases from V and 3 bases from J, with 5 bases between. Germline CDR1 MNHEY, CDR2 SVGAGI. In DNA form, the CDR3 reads TGTGCCAGCAGTTACTCGACGTACTATGGCTACACCTTC. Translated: CASSYSTYYGYTF.

The chain's CDR3 is CASKPGTSGPGELFF. DNA of the CDR3: TGTGCCAGCAAACCCGGGACTAGTGGTCCCGGGGAGCTGTTTTTT. The gene calls are TRBV27 and TRBJ2-2; 8 bases align to TRBD2. Per germline, CDR1 MNHEY and CDR2 SMNVEV (reference sequence). V lost 7 bases and J lost 6; bases outside the gene matches: 10. CDR3 length equals 15 residues.

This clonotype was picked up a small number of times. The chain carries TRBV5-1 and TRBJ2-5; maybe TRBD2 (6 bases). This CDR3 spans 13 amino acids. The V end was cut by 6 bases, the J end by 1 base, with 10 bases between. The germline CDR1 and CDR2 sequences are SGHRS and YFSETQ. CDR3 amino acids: CASTLALQETQYF. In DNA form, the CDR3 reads TGCGCCAGCACCCTAGCGCTCCAAGAGACCCAGTACTTC.

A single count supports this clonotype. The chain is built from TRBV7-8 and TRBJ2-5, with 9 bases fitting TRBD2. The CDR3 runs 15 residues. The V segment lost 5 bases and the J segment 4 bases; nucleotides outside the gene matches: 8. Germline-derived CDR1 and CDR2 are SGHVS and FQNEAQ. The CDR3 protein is CASSPAGGSRETQYF. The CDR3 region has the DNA TGTGCCAGCAGCCCGGCGGGGGGGTCAAGAGAGACCCAGTACTTC.

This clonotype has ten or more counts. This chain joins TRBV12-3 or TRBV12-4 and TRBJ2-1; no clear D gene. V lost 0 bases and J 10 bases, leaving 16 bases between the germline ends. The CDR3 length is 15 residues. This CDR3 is CASSLAPDPRSEQFF. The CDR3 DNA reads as TGTGCCAGCAGTTTAGCTCCGGACCCCCGCTCGGAGCAGTTCTTC.

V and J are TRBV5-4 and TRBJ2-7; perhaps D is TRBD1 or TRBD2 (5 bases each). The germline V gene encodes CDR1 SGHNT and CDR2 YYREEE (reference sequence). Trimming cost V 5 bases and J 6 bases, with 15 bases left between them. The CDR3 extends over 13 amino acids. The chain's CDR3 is CASRGLGEREQYF. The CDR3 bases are TGTGCCAGCAGAGGATTAGGGGAGCGCGAGCAGTACTTC.

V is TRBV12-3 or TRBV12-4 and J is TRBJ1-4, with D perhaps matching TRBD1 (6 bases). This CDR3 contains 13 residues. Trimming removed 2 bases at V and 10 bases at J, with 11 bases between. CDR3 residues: CASSLSQGGKLFF. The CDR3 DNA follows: TGTGCCAGCAGTTTATCACAGGGAGGAAAACTGTTTTTT.

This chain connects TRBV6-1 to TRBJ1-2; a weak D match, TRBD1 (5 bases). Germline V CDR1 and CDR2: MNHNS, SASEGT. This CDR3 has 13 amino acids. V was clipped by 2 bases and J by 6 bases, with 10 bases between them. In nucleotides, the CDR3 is TGTGCCAGCAGTGAACAGGGCGTAAATGGCTACACCTTC. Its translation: CASSEQGVNGYTF.

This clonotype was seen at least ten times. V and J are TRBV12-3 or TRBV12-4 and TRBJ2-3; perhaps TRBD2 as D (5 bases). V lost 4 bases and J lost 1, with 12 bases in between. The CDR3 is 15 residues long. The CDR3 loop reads CASSSRLARTDTQYF. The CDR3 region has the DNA TGTGCCAGCAGTTCCCGTCTAGCCCGCACAGATACGCAGTATTTT.

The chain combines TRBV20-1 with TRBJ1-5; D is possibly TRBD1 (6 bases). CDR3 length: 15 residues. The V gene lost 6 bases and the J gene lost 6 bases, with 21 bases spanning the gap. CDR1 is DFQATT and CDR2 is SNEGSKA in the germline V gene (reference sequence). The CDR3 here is CSANPSGGWGQPQHF. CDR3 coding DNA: TGCAGTGCCAACCCCTCGGGGGGCTGGGGTCAGCCCCAGCATTTT.

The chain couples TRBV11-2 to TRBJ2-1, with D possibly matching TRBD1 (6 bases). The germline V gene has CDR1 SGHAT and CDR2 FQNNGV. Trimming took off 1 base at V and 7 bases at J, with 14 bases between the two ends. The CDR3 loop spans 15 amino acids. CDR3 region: CASSLGQVLGNEQFF. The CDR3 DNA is TGTGCCAGCAGCTTAGGACAGGTACTTGGGAATGAGCAGTTCTTC.

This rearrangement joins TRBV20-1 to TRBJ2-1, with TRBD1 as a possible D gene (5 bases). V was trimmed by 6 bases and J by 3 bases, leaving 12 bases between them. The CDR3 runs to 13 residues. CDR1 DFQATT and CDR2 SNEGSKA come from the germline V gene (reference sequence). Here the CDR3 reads CSANTDSYNEQFF. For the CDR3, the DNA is TGCAGTGCGAACACCGACAGCTACAATGAGCAGTTCTTC.

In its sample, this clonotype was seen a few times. The CDR3 DNA is TGCAGTGCTAGGCTACAGGGTGGGGAGCAGTACTTC. Protein sequence: CSARLQGGEQYF. V and J are TRBV20-1 and TRBJ2-7; tentative D call: TRBD1 (6 bases). Between the trimmed V and J ends, which lost 3 bases and 7 bases, there was a span of 13 bases. In germline, CDR1 is DFQATT, CDR2 SNEGSKA (reference sequence). This CDR3 contains 12 residues.